This T cell receptor beta chain was found in a study of CD8+CD57+ T cells in acquired aplastic anemia. There are many counts of this clonotype. Its specificity is not known. Germline CDR1 reads LNHDA; CDR2 reads SQIVND (reference sequence). The CDR3 is 16 residues long. With 8 bases removed from V and 3 bases from J, the gap between germline ends came to 22 bases. Patients who underwent sequencing had shown CD8+CD57+ cell expansion by flow cytometry. Study-level results: Controls did not differ significantly from patients in CD8+ Simpson's diversity.

TCR beta VDJ combinations and CDR3 sequences were profiled from genomic DNA. MiXCR was run by TCRdb on the reads, yielding one entry per CDR3 protein. The sample has about 190,000 distinct CDR3 sequences; under 55% are singletons. The chain couples TRBV19 to TRBJ1-1; D remains unclear. The TCR was taken from a human donor with aplastic anemia. The sample comprised sorted CD4+, CD8+, or CD8+CD57+ T cells (not recorded which) from PBMCs. CDR3 DNA sequence: TGTGCCAGTTGCGAGTGGGTCGGGAACGAGGACACTGAAGCTTTCTTT. This encodes CASCEWVGNEDTEAFF.